This is a list of T cell receptor beta chains from one sample in a study of T cell repertoires in cytomegalovirus infection. Their antigens remain unidentified. TCRdb re-analysed the reads in MiXCR, keeping a single row per CDR3 protein. The sample includes a few hundred thousand distinct CDR3 sequences, about 25% of them seen just once. This specimen was cultured PBMCs, taken from culture after CMV antigen stimulation. The source is a human donor in good health (CMV status not recorded). Some clones in this sample may be carry-over from other donors' samples. Each CDR3 is given with its conserved first and last residue. Fields, in order: J gene, D gene, CDR3 length, clone size, V gene, CDR3 protein, CDR3 DNA. The D gene is left open where the match is weak. Size values are once, few and many counts, or a class for expanded clones, and some rows have none.

>TRBJ2-4|-|15|-|TRBV19
CASSISGLAKNIQYF
TGTGCCAGTAGTATTTCAGGCTTAGCCAAAAACATTCAGTACTTC
>TRBJ1-3|-|15|many|TRBV12-3/TRBV12-4
CASSLSPTPGNTIYF
TGTGCCAGCAGTTTGAGTCCGACACCTGGAAACACCATATATTTT
>TRBJ1-4|-|14|-|TRBV20-1
CSAIDWGDHEKLFF
TGCAGTGCTATAGACTGGGGGGACCATGAAAAACTGTTTTTT
>TRBJ2-7|TRBD2|16|-|TRBV4-1
CASSQASSGRTYEQYF
TGCGCCAGCAGCCAAGCATCTAGCGGGAGGACCTACGAGCAGTACTTC
>TRBJ1-5|-|19|many|TRBV28
CASSILRTLVDRFNQPQHF
TGTGCCAGCAGCATTCTAAGGACCCTGGTTGACAGGTTCAATCAGCCCCAGCATTTT
>TRBJ2-7|TRBD2|17|few|TRBV28
CASSPLSGLAGGNEQYF
TGTGCCAGCAGTCCACTATCGGGACTAGCGGGAGGCAACGAGCAGTACTTC
>TRBJ1-1|-|16|many|TRBV7-8
CASRSQGFGMNTEAFF
TGTGCCAGCAGATCGCAGGGTTTCGGCATGAACACTGAAGCTTTCTTT
>TRBJ2-5|TRBD2|16|few|TRBV4-1
CASSQVQMAGVKTQYF
TGCGCCAGCAGCCAAGTTCAGATGGCGGGAGTAAAGACCCAGTACTTC
>TRBJ1-6|-|15|once|TRBV7-9
CASSLVGQGNSPLHF
TGTGCCAGCAGCTTAGTCGGCCAGGGTAATTCACCCCTCCACTTT
>TRBJ2-1|TRBD2|15|few|TRBV5-4
CASSTTSGNYNEQFF
TGTGCCAGCAGCACGACTAGCGGGAACTACAATGAGCAGTTCTTC
>TRBJ2-3|-|14|many|TRBV12-3/TRBV12-4
CASRKELGTDTQYF
TGTGCCAGCAGGAAAGAGCTGGGCACAGATACGCAGTATTTT
>TRBJ1-4|TRBD1|15|-|TRBV7-6
CASSLRQGAREKLFF
TGTGCCAGCAGCTTAAGACAGGGGGCACGGGAAAAACTGTTTTTT
>TRBJ1-5|-|15|-|TRBV6-6
CASSYSGPNHQPQHF
TGTGCCAGCAGTTACTCAGGGCCCAACCATCAGCCCCAGCATTTT
>TRBJ2-2|TRBD1|15|-|TRBV5-5
CASSLDRANTGELFF
TGTGCCAGCAGCCTGGACAGGGCGAACACCGGGGAGCTGTTTTTT
>TRBJ2-1|-|13|-|TRBV9
CASSVRGANEQFF
TGTGCCAGCAGCGTCAGGGGTGCGAATGAGCAGTTCTTC
>TRBJ2-3|TRBD2|17|-|TRBV3-1
CASSHRLAGGRTDTQYF
TGTGCCAGCAGCCACAGACTAGCGGGAGGACGCACAGATACGCAGTATTTT
>TRBJ2-5|-|13|-|TRBV5-4
CASSKGQGRTQYF
TGTGCCAGCAGCAAGGGCCAAGGGAGGACCCAGTACTTC
>TRBJ1-6|TRBD1|16|once|TRBV11-2
CASSWRSSTGVSPLHF
TGTGCCAGCAGCTGGCGATCGTCTACAGGGGTTTCACCCCTCCACTTT
>TRBJ1-4|-|15|-|TRBV19
CASSSTGSIYEKLFF
TGTGCCAGTAGTTCAACAGGGAGTATTTATGAAAAACTGTTTTTT
>TRBJ1-3|-|15|many|TRBV28
CASSLQGGSGNTIYF
TGTGCCAGCAGTTTACAGGGTGGCTCTGGAAACACCATATATTTT
>TRBJ1-5|-|13|few|TRBV5-1
CASSLLGYQPQHF
TGCGCCAGCAGCTTGTTGGGGTATCAGCCCCAGCATTTT
>TRBJ1-2|-|15|few|TRBV6-5
CASSYSVQINYGYTF
TGTGCCAGCAGTTACTCGGTACAGATTAACTATGGCTACACCTTC
>TRBJ1-6|-|13|once|TRBV18
CASSPPLNSPLHF
TGTGCCAGCTCACCACCTCTTAATTCACCCCTCCACTTT
>TRBJ1-5|-|14|once|TRBV28
CASLSGGGNQPQHF
TGTGCCAGCCTCTCTGGGGGGGGCAATCAGCCCCAGCATTTT
>TRBJ1-3|TRBD1|18|few|TRBV6-1
CASSEFVEGAYSGNTIYF
TGTGCCAGCAGTGAATTTGTTGAGGGGGCCTACTCTGGAAACACCATATATTTT
>TRBJ2-6|-|16|-|TRBV12-3/TRBV12-4
CASSLSPSSGANVLTF
TGTGCCAGCAGTTTATCCCCGTCCTCTGGGGCCAACGTCCTGACTTTC
>TRBJ2-3|TRBD2|16|few|TRBV12-5
CASGLVRTSGNYTQYF
TGTGCTAGTGGTTTGGTAAGGACTAGCGGGAACTATACGCAGTATTTT
>TRBJ1-1|-|11|few|TRBV7-9
CASTLGTEAFF
TGTGCCAGCACGCTTGGCACTGAAGCTTTCTTT
>TRBJ2-1|TRBD2|13|few|TRBV28
CASGTSGKSEQFF
TGTGCCAGTGGGACTAGCGGAAAGTCTGAGCAGTTCTTC
>TRBJ1-2|-|15|once|TRBV6-5
CASSYSAGVGSGYTF
TGTGCCAGCAGTTACTCTGCGGGCGTAGGGAGTGGCTACACCTTC
>TRBJ1-4|-|14|few|TRBV5-1
CASSVDSPDEKLFF
TGCGCCAGCAGCGTCGACAGCCCGGATGAAAAACTGTTTTTT
>TRBJ2-7|TRBD2|14|-|TRBV10-3
CAISPGLAGNEQYF
TGTGCCATCAGCCCGGGACTAGCGGGCAACGAGCAGTACTTC
>TRBJ1-1|-|15|few|TRBV19
CASSTRYRGNTEAFF
TGTGCCAGTAGTACTCGTTACCGCGGGAACACTGAAGCTTTCTTT
>TRBJ1-1|-|13|-|TRBV7-9
CASTRELNTEAFF
TGTGCCAGCACGAGGGAACTGAACACTGAAGCTTTCTTT
>TRBJ1-3|-|14|few|TRBV7-2
CASTPGFSGNTIYF
TGTGCCAGCACCCCAGGGTTCTCTGGAAACACCATATATTTT
>TRBJ1-1|-|14|few|TRBV6-5
CASRKNRKNTEAFF
TGTGCCAGCAGAAAAAACAGGAAGAACACTGAAGCTTTCTTT
>TRBJ1-3|-|16|many|TRBV7-6
CASSSLARVGGNTIYF
TGTGCCAGCAGCTCGCTCGCCAGGGTCGGAGGAAACACCATATATTTT
>TRBJ2-7|TRBD2|14|few|TRBV27
CASSVGGLASEQYF
TGTGCCAGCAGTGTCGGGGGACTAGCGAGTGAGCAGTACTTC
>TRBJ1-1|-|12|-|TRBV7-9
CASSLAGDEAFF
TGTGCCAGCAGCTTGGCCGGGGATGAAGCTTTCTTT
>TRBJ2-4|TRBD2|20|-|TRBV28
CASRPKGVLADKLAKNIQYF
TGTGCCAGCAGACCGAAGGGGGTACTAGCGGATAAACTAGCCAAAAACATTCAGTACTTC
>TRBJ1-3|-|13|few|TRBV19
CASKGVSGNTIYF
TGTGCCAGCAAGGGGGTCTCTGGAAACACCATATATTTT